The next 5 T cell receptor beta chains were all read from a single sample in a study of long-term antiretroviral therapy in people with HIV (dated by TCRdb to between 2020 and 2023). Sequencing of the TRB variable region was done with the immunoSEQ hsTCRB v3.0 assay at survey level resolution. TCRdb stores this immuneACCESS table with in-frame sequences only. Part of the clones is absent; in the studies checked, under half of the shortfall reflects unresolved V genes, and no reason is known for the rest. This sample has some 34,000 clones in its table, and about four fifths of those were observed once. The ten largest make up approximately 2.9% of the sample. The starting material was unsorted PBMCs, obtained 1.9 years after starting antiretroviral therapy. These receptors were taken from a man aged 18 to 30 with HIV.

CDR3 protein: CASSPGQILNTEAFF. As DNA, the CDR3 is TGTGCCAGTAGCCCGGGACAGATCTTGAACACTGAAGCTTTCTTT. J is TRBJ1-1 and V is TRBV19; TRBD1 aligns across 7 bases. Trimming removed 6 bases from V and 0 bases from J; junction bases left unmatched: 7. The germline CDR1 and CDR2 sequences are LNHDA and SQIVND (reference sequence). The CDR3 length is 15 residues.

The genes are TRBV25-1 and TRBJ2-2; 8 bases are shared with TRBD1. The CDR3 loop spans 14 amino acids. After removal of 5 bases from V and 6 bases from J, the junction contained 5 bases not matched to a gene. CDR1 and CDR2 (germline): MGHDK, SYGVNS. CDR3 loop: CASSPEDRAGELFF. The DNA for the CDR3 is TGTGCCAGCAGTCCGGAGGACAGGGCCGGGGAGCTGTTTTTT.

This chain uses TRBV6-1 with TRBJ2-7; D is possibly TRBD1 (5 bases). The germline V gene has CDR1 MNHNS and CDR2 SASEGT. V lost 2 bases to trimming and J lost 4 bases, with 12 bases between them. This CDR3 spans 14 amino acids. CDR3 coding DNA: TGTGCCAGCAGTGAAATAGGGAAGGGGTACGAGCAGTACGTC. Translating it yields CASSEIGKGYEQYV.

The J gene is TRBJ1-2, the V gene TRBV30; D remains ambiguous. The V and J ends lost 2 bases and 1 base respectively, with 5 bases between them. The CDR3 covers 12 residues. The germline gives CDR1 GTSNPN, CDR2 SVGIG (reference sequence). CDR3 in DNA: TGTGCCTGGAGTCCCAATAACTATGGCTACACCTTC. It translates to CAWSPNNYGYTF. The full variable domain, rest sourced from reference TRBV30 and TRBJ1-2, is SQTIHQWPATLVQPVGSPLSLECTVEGTSNPNLYWYRQAAGRGLQLLFYSVGIGQISSEVPQNLSASRPQDRQFILSSKKLLLSDSGFYLCAWSPNNYGYTFGSGTRLTVV.

The V and J genes are TRBV11-3 and TRBJ1-2; TRBD1 is a possible D gene (5 bases). This CDR3 spans 19 amino acids. Deletions cut 3 bases from V and 4 bases from J, with 27 bases between. In germline, CDR1 is SGHNT, CDR2 YENEEA. The CDR3 DNA reads as TGTGCCAGCAGCTTCCTCCGCGAGGGGCAGCCGCTGAGTGGCTATGGCTACACCTTC. Its protein product is CASSFLREGQPLSGYGYTF.